What follows are 14 T cell receptor beta chains derived from one specimen sequenced in a study of T-cell reconstitution after alpha-beta-depleted transplantation in children. The TCRbeta library was prepared with unique molecular identifiers. TCRdb reprocessed the PCR reads via MiXCR and lists one record per CDR3 protein. The repertoire holds almost 500,000 distinct CDR3 sequences, about an eighth seen once, with 4.5% to 6% in the top ten. The material sequenced was PBMCs from the stem cell graft donor, taken from the stem cell graft. These receptors all stem from a human donor who donated a stem cell graft to a child with combined immunodeficiency.

This clonotype appeared many times. V is TRBV7-3 and J is TRBJ2-1; 16 nucleotides agree with TRBD2. The CDR3 spans 16 residues. CDR1 is SGHTA, CDR2 FQGTGA, per germline. Germline trimming cut 3 bases from V and 9 bases from J; bases unmatched to any gene: 5. Here the CDR3 reads CASSFGTSGRAIEQFF. Written as DNA, the CDR3 is TGTGCCAGCAGCTTCGGGACTAGCGGGAGGGCTATTGAGCAGTTCTTC. The variable domain in full, with the rest retrieved from reference TRBV7-3 and TRBJ2-1, is GAGVSQTPSNKVTEKGKYVELRCDPISGHTALYWYRQSLGQGPEFLIYFQGTGAADDSGLPNDRFFAVRPEGSVSTLKIQRTERGDSAVYLCASSFGTSGRAIEQFFGPGTRLTVL.

This clonotype showed up just a few times. The chain is built from TRBV7-3 and TRBJ1-1, with a possible D match to TRBD1 (5 bases). CDR1 and CDR2 from the germline V gene are SGHTA and FQGTGA. This CDR3 is 14 amino acids long. V shed 4 bases and J shed 9 bases, with 18 bases lying between them. The CDR3 DNA follows: TGTGCCAGCAGCTCCCTAGGTCCGGGGGAAAAAGCTTTCTTT. It encodes CASSSLGPGEKAFF.

This clonotype was counted a few times. V gene TRBV5-1 combines with J gene TRBJ2-1, with D possibly being TRBD2 (5 bases). Germline values: CDR1 SGHRS, CDR2 YFSETQ. This CDR3 is 15 amino acids long. Trimming pared 0 bases from V and 5 bases from J, leaving 12 bases between. The CDR3 nucleotides are TGCGCCAGCAGCTTGGATGGGAGAAGGGACAATGAGCAGTTCTTC. Amino acid sequence: CASSLDGRRDNEQFF.

This clonotype was seen many times. This rearrangement joins TRBV18 to TRBJ1-1; unclear D gene. CDR3 size: 12 residues. Germline V CDR1 and CDR2: KGHSH, LQKENI. V lost 3 bases and J 5 bases, leaving 7 bases between the germline ends. As DNA, the CDR3 is TGTGCCAGCTCACCCGGTCAGACTGAAGCTTTCTTT. This translates into CASSPGQTEAFF.

The sample holds a few counts of this clonotype. This chain connects TRBV30 to TRBJ2-7; the D gene is possibly TRBD2 (6 bases). V was shortened by 0 bases and J by 5 bases, with 11 bases between the two germline ends. CDR3 length: 13 amino acids. CDR1 is GTSNPN, CDR2 SVGIG, per germline (reference sequence). In DNA, the CDR3 is TGTGCCTGGAGTGTAAATATAGCGGACGAGCAGTACTTC. This encodes CAWSVNIADEQYF. The full variable domain, its missing parts supplied by reference TRBV30 and TRBJ2-7, is SQTIHQWPATLVQPVGSPLSLECTVEGTSNPNLYWYRQAAGRGLQLLFYSVGIGQISSEVPQNLSASRPQDRQFILSSKKLLLSDSGFYLCAWSVNIADEQYFGPGTRLTVT.

This clonotype was recorded many times. The chain combines TRBV29-1 with TRBJ2-1; the match to TRBD1 covers 7 bases. Germline lookup yields CDR1 SQVTM and CDR2 ANQGSEA. The length of the CDR3 is 18 residues. J was trimmed by 0 bases and V by 7 bases; bases with no gene match: 18. The CDR3 is CSAQTGWDEGSSYNEQFF. CDR3 in DNA: TGCAGCGCTCAGACAGGGTGGGATGAGGGGAGCTCCTACAATGAGCAGTTCTTC.

The rearrangement links TRBV6-2 or TRBV6-3 to TRBJ1-5, with 10 bases fitting TRBD1. CDR3 size: 16 residues. Looked up from germline, CDR1 is MNHEY and CDR2 is SVGEGT. V dropped 6 bases and J dropped 2; count of bases not matched to a gene: 7. The DNA for the CDR3 is TGTGCCAGCAGCCTCGACAGGGGGCCAGGCAATCAGCCCCAGCATTTT. This sequence encodes CASSLDRGPGNQPQHF.

This clonotype was observed at least ten times. The V and J genes are TRBV29-1 and TRBJ2-4; TRBD2 might be the D (7 bases). CDR1 is SQVTM, CDR2 ANQGSEA, per germline. The CDR3 contains 15 residues. Trimming pared 5 bases from V and 1 base from J, leaving 15 bases between. The CDR3 region is CSVTTGRVAKNIQYF. CDR3 coding DNA: TGCAGCGTTACCACAGGGAGGGTTGCCAAAAACATTCAGTACTTC.

This clonotype was counted many times. V gene TRBV4-2 combines with J gene TRBJ2-3; 9 bases map to TRBD2. The CDR3 covers 18 residues. Looked up from germline, CDR1 is LGHNA and CDR2 is YNFKEQ. V was clipped by 0 bases and J by 2 bases; unmatched bases: 9. The CDR3 DNA follows: TGTGCCAGCAGCCAAGAAGGGACTAGCAATCAGTACACAGATACGCAGTATTTT. Encoded protein: CASSQEGTSNQYTDTQYF.

This clonotype was seen at least ten times. The rearrangement uses TRBV7-8 and TRBJ1-5; D not certain. V dropped 1 base and J dropped 5 bases, with 6 bases sitting between them. Germline V lookup: CDR1 SGHVS, CDR2 FQNEAQ. There are 13 residues in the CDR3. This chain's CDR3 is CASSLDPYQPQHF. DNA for the CDR3: TGTGCCAGCAGCTTAGACCCCTATCAGCCCCAGCATTTT. The variable domain in full, with the rest retrieved from reference TRBV7-8 and TRBJ1-5, is GAGVSQSPRYKVAKRGQDVALRCDPISGHVSLFWYQQALGQGPEFLTYFQNEAQLDKSGLPSDRFFAERPEGSVSTLKIQRTQQEDSAVYLCASSLDPYQPQHFGDGTRLSIL.

This clonotype was seen a handful of times. The V call is TRBV30, the J call TRBJ2-7; tentatively, D is TRBD1 (5 bases). The V gene's germline CDR1 is GTSNPN and CDR2 SVGIG (reference sequence). The CDR3 length is 13 residues. V dropped 5 bases and J dropped 1 base, with 12 bases sitting between them. The CDR3 coding sequence is TGTGCCTGGGCCCAGGGTATGTCCTACGAGCAGTACTTC. This gives the protein CAWAQGMSYEQYF. Together with reference TRBV30 and TRBJ2-7, the CDR3 gives the full variable domain: SQTIHQWPATLVQPVGSPLSLECTVEGTSNPNLYWYRQAAGRGLQLLFYSVGIGQISSEVPQNLSASRPQDRQFILSSKKLLLSDSGFYLCAWAQGMSYEQYFGPGTRLTVT.

The V gene is TRBV20-1, the J gene TRBJ2-1; 9 nucleotides match TRBD2. V gave up 1 base and J gave up 4 bases; unmatched junction bases: 11. This CDR3 is 17 amino acids long. Germline V gives CDR1 DFQATT, CDR2 SNEGSKA (reference sequence). The CDR3 spells CSARVRGGRADYNEQFF. DNA for the CDR3: TGCAGTGCTAGAGTCAGGGGCGGGAGGGCGGATTACAATGAGCAGTTCTTC.

This clonotype was counted a few times. The V gene is TRBV5-1, the J gene TRBJ2-2; no clear D. The CDR3 spans 13 residues. Trimming removed 1 base at V and 10 bases at J, with 11 bases between. Germline V gene data show CDR1 as SGHRS and CDR2 as YFSETQ. The CDR3 spells CASSLLVGVELFF. The CDR3 nucleotides are TGCGCCAGCAGCTTGTTGGTGGGCGTGGAGCTGTTTTTT.

This clonotype came up many times. The chain uses TRBV6-5 and TRBJ2-2; D is ambiguous. Germline V lookup: CDR1 MNHEY, CDR2 SVGAGI. CDR3 length: 15 residues. Trimming left V 0 bases short and J 10 bases short, with 15 bases between. The CDR3 region is CASSYSLPPASELFF. For the CDR3, the DNA is TGTGCCAGCAGTTACTCACTCCCACCCGCCTCGGAGCTGTTTTTT.